The 22 T cell receptor beta chains reported below all come from one sample, sequenced in a study of blood T cell repertoires in COVID-19. TCRdb's copy holds only in-frame clones and misses some; the assay was immunoSEQ multiplex PCR. The data show 30,000 to 35,000 clones, 85% seen once. Sample: peripheral blood. These receptors all come from a human donor with acute or convalescent COVID-19. The donor label of this sample is uncertain.

The chain is built from TRBV19 and TRBJ2-1; maybe TRBD2 (5 bases). Trimming took 7 bases from V and 4 from J, leaving 11 bases between them. CDR1 is LNHDA, CDR2 SQIVND, per germline (reference sequence). The CDR3 spans 13 residues. The CDR3 DNA reads TGTGCCAGTACCCCCGGGGTTTACAATGAGCAGTTCTTC. Translation: CASTPGVYNEQFF. Full variable domain (missing parts from reference TRBV19 and TRBJ2-1): DGGITQSPKYLFRKEGQNVTLSCEQNLNHDAMYWYRQDPGQGLRLIYYSQIVNDFQKGDIAEGYSVSREKKESFPLTVTSAQKNPTAFYLCASTPGVYNEQFFGPGTRLTVL.

In this sample, this clone turned up once. The rearrangement links TRBV5-6 to TRBJ2-7; D gene unclear. The germline CDR1 and CDR2 sequences are SGHDT and YYEEEE. V lost 0 bases and J lost 5, with 3 bases in between. The CDR3 is 11 residues long. The chain's CDR3 is CASSLEHEQYF. The CDR3 DNA reads TGTGCCAGCAGCTTGGAGCACGAGCAGTACTTC.

The chain employs TRBV5-6 and TRBJ2-5, with 8 bases fitting TRBD1. Germline CDR1 is SGHDT and CDR2 is YYEEEE. V gave up 2 bases and J gave up 4 bases; unmatched junction bases: 4. This CDR3 region has 14 residues. The CDR3 protein is CASSFYTGGETQYF. As DNA, the CDR3 is TGTGCCAGCAGCTTCTACACAGGGGGAGAGACCCAGTACTTC.

The chain has TRBV18 and TRBJ1-5; TRBD1 agrees at 8 bases. The CDR3 consists of 16 residues. CDR1 and CDR2 from the germline V gene are KGHSH and LQKENI. V gave up 3 bases and J gave up 7 bases; unmatched junction bases: 11. CDR3 protein: CASSPFGQGNNQPQHF. For the CDR3, the DNA is TGTGCCAGCTCACCCTTTGGACAGGGTAATAACCAGCCCCAGCATTTT.

The chain recombines TRBV30 with TRBJ1-4; D may be TRBD1 (5 bases). Per the germline V gene, CDR1 is GTSNPN and CDR2 is SVGIG (reference sequence). The CDR3 has 13 residues. The DNA of the CDR3 is TGTGGAGTGTCGGGGGGGTCCGGCGAAAAACTGTTTTTT. As protein: CGVSGGSGEKLFF.

The chain couples TRBV19 to TRBJ2-1; D might be TRBD2 (5 bases). Germline CDR1 reads LNHDA; CDR2 reads SQIVND (reference sequence). The CDR3 totals 14 residues. The V end lost 5 bases, the J end lost 5 bases, and 13 bases lay between the germline ends. CDR3 sequence reads: CASSRMRVNNEQFF. CDR3 DNA: TGTGCCAGTAGTCGTATGAGGGTCAACAATGAGCAGTTCTTC.

The chain has TRBV5-1 and TRBJ1-1; 8 bases map to TRBD1. Germline V gives CDR1 SGHRS, CDR2 YFSETQ. This CDR3 contains 14 residues. Trimming cost V 4 bases and J 3 bases; bases outside gene matches: 5. CDR3 in amino acids: CASSTDRAYTEAFF. The CDR3 nucleotides are TGCGCCAGCAGCACGGACAGGGCGTACACTGAAGCTTTCTTT.

J is TRBJ1-2 and V is TRBV4-3; 9 nucleotides align to TRBD1. The CDR3 is made up of 15 amino acids. Trimming cost V 2 bases and J 7 bases; bases outside gene matches: 8. The V gene's germline CDR1 is LGHNA and CDR2 YSLEER. CDR3 sequence: CASSQQQGALAGYTF. DNA of the CDR3: TGCGCCAGCAGCCAACAACAGGGGGCGCTTGCTGGCTACACCTTC.

This clone was counted a single time. The chain recombines TRBV6-1 with TRBJ2-7; TRBD1 matches 7 bases. The CDR3 extends over 14 amino acids. Trimming removed 0 bases from V and 3 bases from J; junction bases left unmatched: 2. CDR1 and CDR2 (germline): MNHNS, SASEGT. CDR3 DNA: TGTGCCAGCAGTGAAGCAAGACAGGGCTACGAGCAGTACTTC. It is translated as CASSEARQGYEQYF.

The chain recombines TRBV6-5 with TRBJ1-1, with no clear D. With 0 bases removed from V and 6 bases from J, the gap between germline ends came to 8 bases. The V gene's germline CDR1 is MNHEY and CDR2 SVGAGI. The CDR3 runs to 13 residues. CDR3 in DNA: TGTGCCAGCAGTTACTCGGAGCGGGCTGAAGCTTTCTTT. It yields the protein CASSYSERAEAFF.

V gene TRBV5-1 combines with J gene TRBJ1-1, with TRBD1 identical over 8 bases. The CDR3 spans 15 residues. V was pared by 0 bases and J by 5 bases, with 6 bases of the junction left unmatched. Germline CDR1 reads SGHRS; CDR2 reads YFSETQ. CDR3 sequence (DNA): TGCGCCAGCAGCTTGGAACGGACAGGGAGAACTGAAGCTTTCTTT. Protein: CASSLERTGRTEAFF.

In DNA form, the CDR3 reads TGTGCCAGCTCACCACGGGACAGGGGGCCTCTTTTCTTT. Translated, it gives CASSPRDRGPLFF. The V call is TRBV18, the J call TRBJ1-1; 12 nucleotides line up with TRBD1. The CDR3 loop spans 13 amino acids. Unmatched junction bases numbered 4, after V lost 1 base and J lost 13 bases. Looked up from germline, CDR1 is KGHSH and CDR2 is LQKENI.

The rearrangement joins TRBV7-2 to TRBJ2-4; TRBD1 matches 11 bases. The CDR3 totals 15 residues. The junction had 3 bases not matched to a gene; V was cut back by 5 bases and J by 3 bases. Germline V lookup: CDR1 SGHTA, CDR2 FQGNSA. The CDR3 region is CASSPGQGGKNIQYF. The CDR3 DNA reads as TGTGCCAGCAGCCCGGGACAGGGGGGCAAAAACATTCAGTACTTC.

J is TRBJ1-1 and V is TRBV6-4, with 7 bases matching TRBD1. J lost 7 bases, V lost 0 bases, and 5 bases had no gene match. The length of the CDR3 is 14 residues. The V gene's germline CDR1 is MRHNA and CDR2 SNTAGT. CDR3 region: CASSDSAGGGEAFF. CDR3 bases: TGTGCCAGCAGTGACTCGGCAGGGGGAGGTGAAGCTTTCTTT.

The chain carries TRBV2 and TRBJ1-1; 7 nucleotides agree with TRBD1. The CDR3 sequence is 14 residues long. Germline V gene sequence: CDR1 SNHLY, CDR2 FYNNEI. V lost 3 bases and J lost 1; bases outside the gene matches: 2. CDR3 in amino acids: CASSDGTANTEAFF. The CDR3 DNA reads as TGTGCCAGCAGTGACGGGACAGCGAACACTGAAGCTTTCTTT.

The V and J genes are TRBV7-2 and TRBJ1-2, with 7 bases fitting TRBD1. From germline, CDR1 is SGHTA and CDR2 FQGNSA. CDR3 length equals 16 residues. After removal of 4 bases from V and 8 bases from J, the junction contained 16 bases not matched to a gene. As DNA, the CDR3 is TGTGCCAGCAGCTCAGGCAACACAGGGGCCTGGAGCGGCTACACCTTC. This gives the protein CASSSGNTGAWSGYTF.

V and J are TRBV5-6 and TRBJ1-2, with 7 bases identical to TRBD1. Germline assignment: CDR1 SGHDT and CDR2 YYEEEE. The junction had 15 bases not matched to a gene; V was cut back by 1 base and J by 3 bases. The CDR3 sequence is 18 residues long. The CDR3 region has the DNA TGTGCCAGCAGCTTGTACGGATCTGAGGGGGCGGAGGACTATGGCTACACCTTC. This encodes CASSLYGSEGAEDYGYTF.

The chain recombines TRBV7-9 with TRBJ2-7; 7 nucleotides match TRBD2. Germline V gene data show CDR1 as SEHNR and CDR2 as FQNEAQ (reference sequence). The ends lost 0 bases at V and 7 bases at J; junction bases unmatched: 12. The CDR3 spans 16 residues. The CDR3 is CASSLARGLKLGEQYF. The CDR3 DNA is TGTGCCAGCAGCTTAGCCCGGGGACTAAAACTCGGGGAGCAGTACTTC.

The J gene is TRBJ1-3, the V gene TRBV27; 7 bases map to TRBD1. This CDR3 is 14 amino acids long. V gave up 6 bases and J gave up 2 bases; unmatched junction bases: 4. Germline loops: CDR1 MNHEY, CDR2 SMNVEV (reference sequence). The CDR3 here is CASSRGQTGNTIYF. DNA of the CDR3: TGTGCCAGCAGCCGGGGACAGACTGGAAACACCATATATTTT.

This chain joins TRBV19 and TRBJ1-6, with D possibly TRBD1 on 6 matching bases. Between the trimmed V and J ends, which lost 7 bases and 4 bases, there was a span of 8 bases. The CDR3 contains 13 residues. Germline assignment: CDR1 LNHDA and CDR2 SQIVND (reference sequence). CDR3 region: CASKGQYNSPLHF. The CDR3 bases are TGTGCCAGTAAAGGACAGTATAATTCACCCCTCCACTTT. The variable domain in full, with the rest retrieved from reference TRBV19 and TRBJ1-6, is DGGITQSPKYLFRKEGQNVTLSCEQNLNHDAMYWYRQDPGQGLRLIYYSQIVNDFQKGDIAEGYSVSREKKESFPLTVTSAQKNPTAFYLCASKGQYNSPLHFGNGTRLTVT.

This chain uses TRBV4-1 with TRBJ2-1; 13 positions match TRBD2. The trim removed 3 bases at V and 12 bases at J, leaving 20 bases unmatched. The germline gives CDR1 MGHRA, CDR2 YSYEKL. The CDR3 covers 19 residues. CDR3 region: CASSQLRDALGLAGASQFF. CDR3 bases: TGCGCCAGCAGCCAGCTCCGGGACGCATTAGGACTAGCGGGAGCATCGCAGTTCTTC.

The rearrangement links TRBV6-4 to TRBJ1-2; possibly TRBD1 for D (5 bases). V was clipped by 5 bases and J by 0 bases, with 13 bases between them. The CDR3 contains 15 residues. Germline-derived CDR1 and CDR2 are MRHNA and SNTAGT. DNA of the CDR3: TGTGCCAGCAGTCTAGACAGATCCTCTAACTATGGCTACACCTTC. This codes for CASSLDRSSNYGYTF.